These T cell receptor beta chains were read from a single sample in a study of CD8+ T cells in alopecia areata. TCRdb's table, derived via immunoSEQ multiplex PCR, lists solely in-frame clones and lacks some. The data hold a few hundred thousand clones, with around two fifths observed a single time. This sample comprised CD4+ T cells sorted from blood, obtained between weeks 30 and 35, from a patient treated with tofacitinib. Receptors originate from a human donor with alopecia areata. CDR3s include the opening cysteine and the closing phenylalanine or tryptophan. The D gene is left open where the match is weak. Not all rows give a size; the values are once, few, many and, for expanded clones, a class.

size	V	D	J	DNA	CDR3
few	TRBV7-8	TRBD2	TRBJ2-7	TGTGCCAGCAGCTTAGCTGCGGGGGACCATAGCGAGCAGTACTTC	CASSLAAGDHSEQYF
.	TRBV5-1	.	TRBJ2-2	TGCGCCAGCAGCTTGGCCGCAGCTCCTACCGGGGAGCTGTTTTTT	CASSLAAAPTGELFF
few	TRBV30	TRBD1	TRBJ2-1	TGTGCCTGGAGTGTCCCTCCCGGGACAGGGGAAGGCAATGAGCAGTTCTTC	CAWSVPPGTGEGNEQFF
.	TRBV15	.	TRBJ2-7	TGTGCCACCAGCATTGCTTTGGGGATCTCCTACGAGCAGTACTTC	CATSIALGISYEQYF
.	TRBV2	.	TRBJ2-3	TGTGCCAGCAGTGAAGTATCCTCAGATAGGCAGTATTTT	CASSEVSSDRQYF
.	TRBV30	.	TRBJ1-1	TGTGCCTGGAGTAGAGGGTTTACTGAAGCTTTCTTT	CAWSRGFTEAFF
.	TRBV6-1	TRBD2	TRBJ2-7	TGTGCCAGTTCGTCGACTAGCGGCACCTACGAGCAGTACTTC	CASSSTSGTYEQYF
.	TRBV7-9	.	TRBJ2-7	TGTGCCAGCAGCTCCCCCCAAAGGGTCGGATACGAGCAGTACTTC	CASSSPQRVGYEQYF
many	TRBV11-2	.	TRBJ1-1	TGTGCCAGCAGCTCCGGAGGAGGGACGGGTAAAGCTTTCTTT	CASSSGGGTGKAFF
few	TRBV9	TRBD2	TRBJ2-7	TGTGCCAGCAAGATCGAGCGGGGGCTTGAGCAGTACTTC	CASKIERGLEQYF
.	TRBV5-4	.	TRBJ2-7	TGTGCCAGCAGCTTGGCCCCGACAGGACCGCAGTACTTC	CASSLAPTGPQYF
few	TRBV19	TRBD1	TRBJ1-5	TGTGCCAGTAGTCTGGATACGAATCCCAGGGGGTATCAGCCCCAGCATTTT	CASSLDTNPRGYQPQHF
.	TRBV19	.	TRBJ1-1	TGTGCCAGTAGTATAGATTGGGGCAACACTGAAGCTTTCTTT	CASSIDWGNTEAFF
.	TRBV27	TRBD2	TRBJ2-1	TGTGCCAGCAGTCCACGTCTCTTTGCGGGAGGGAATGAGCAGTTCTTC	CASSPRLFAGGNEQFF